This is a list of T cell receptor beta chains from one sample in a study of blood T cells in healthy people across ages. TCRdb independently ran MiXCR on the 5' RACE reads; one entry per CDR3 protein. In the table there are approximately 830,000 distinct CDR3 sequences, roughly 60% of which are singletons. Material for sequencing was blood. The source of these receptors is a man aged 25 to 45 in good health. Each CDR3 is given with its conserved first and last residue. A D gene is named only where the DNA matches it firmly. Clone size, where shown, is once, few, many, or a class for clones that have expanded.

clone size	D gene	V gene	J gene	CDR3 protein
once	.	TRBV7-2	TRBJ2-2	CASSAAGTTYTGELFF
.	.	TRBV12-3/TRBV12-4	TRBJ1-4	CASSLRGPATNEKLFF
.	TRBD2	TRBV7-3	TRBJ2-3	CASRRGLAASTDTQYF
few	.	TRBV6-2/TRBV6-3	TRBJ2-5	CASSYLGGGQETQYF
.	.	TRBV20-1	TRBJ2-7	CSAGRGSGEQYF
few	.	TRBV20-1	TRBJ2-7	CSARDSRKLSYEQYF
once	TRBD1	TRBV7-2	TRBJ1-1	CASSLAYRGSEAFF
few	TRBD2	TRBV3-1	TRBJ2-5	CASSQDSSGGKETQYF
few	TRBD1	TRBV13	TRBJ2-7	CASSPLQGGTLEQYF
.	TRBD1	TRBV7-2	TRBJ1-2	CASSLTPRQGNNGYTF
.	.	TRBV7-9	TRBJ1-4	CASGLQDGKLFF